This section outlines one T cell receptor beta chain sequence together with its context. Its target is not known. This sample is part of a study of CD8 T cells in Susac syndrome. Study as a whole: Blood was drawn from patients with Susac syndrome. At that point, they were therapy-naive, on corticosteroids, or on intravenous immunoglobulin alone. Study-level findings and limits: Susac CD8+ clonal expansion peaked in TEMRA cells and active patients.

Trimming cost V 2 bases and J 5 bases, with 16 bases left between them. The CDR3 has 15 residues. Germline-derived CDR1 and CDR2 are SQVTM and ANQGSEA. RNA in amounts of about 0.45 to 1 ug was reverse transcribed with random hexamers. TCR beta CDR3 was amplified by immunoSEQ covering 54 Vbeta and 13 Jbeta. TCRdb used MiXCR to reprocess the immunoSEQ multiplex PCR reads, holding one entry per CDR3 protein. The data show under 85,000 distinct CDR3 sequences, about 94% seen once. High-throughput TCR beta sequencing covered peripheral CD8+ and CD4+ T cells. Sequencing was carried out using CD8+ T cells from PBMCs. The chain carries TRBV29-1 and TRBJ2-1, with unresolved D. This TCR was sampled from a human donor with Susac syndrome. CDR3 protein: CSVEWMAKLDNEQFF. In DNA, the CDR3 is TGCAGCGTTGAATGGATGGCGAAGCTGGACAATGAGCAGTTCTTC.